This T cell receptor (beta chain) was sequenced for a study of T cells in Graves' hyperthyroidism and ophthalmopathy. This clonotype was recorded a few times. The CDR3 runs to 15 residues. Germline values: CDR1 SGHRS, CDR2 YFSETQ. V lost 0 bases and J 0 bases, leaving 7 bases between the germline ends. Amplified TCR beta CDR3 regions derived from RNA transcripts. Primed by the HTBI set, a first-round RT-PCR was run on the TCR CDR3. TCRdb reprocessed the multiplex PCR reads via MiXCR and lists one record per CDR3 protein. The data hold roughly 200,000 distinct CDR3 sequences, with roughly 18% observed a single time. Diagnosis rested on symptoms, serum thyroxine and TRAb, thyroid ultrasound, and orbital computed tomography.

Sequenced material: blood. The receptor comes from a man aged 40-50 years with Graves' hyperthyroidism. V is TRBV5-1 and J is TRBJ2-1; either TRBD1 or TRBD2 may fit D (5 bases each). CDR3 residues: CASSLEGTSYNEQFF. The CDR3, as DNA: TGCGCCAGCAGCTTGGAAGGGACCTCCTACAATGAGCAGTTCTTC.